This entry describes one TCR beta chain. The antigen is unknown. This entry comes from a study of OX40 agonist ivuxolimab in advanced cancers. Study-level information: As their treatment, patients were administered ivuxolimab, an agonistic anti-OX40 (CD134) antibody. A mean age of about 59 years, range about 23 to 90, was recorded, and approximately 79% were male. Patients got intravenous ivuxolimab at 0.01 to 10 mg/kg every 2 weeks.

The study, taken as a whole, reports: CD8+ T cells (on average) carried more expanded clones than CD4+ T cells.

The repertoire was sequenced with immunoSEQ multiplex PCR; TCRdb's copy has only in-frame clones and lacks some. This repertoire shows roughly 60,000 clones, roughly 84% found once; its top ten account for more than 25%. This CDR3 is built from 13 residues. V shed 1 base and J shed 3 bases, with 7 bases lying between them. Germline V CDR1 and CDR2: SQVTM, ANQGSEA. This chain joins TRBV29-1 and TRBJ1-3; D gene ambiguous. This material consisted of CD4+ or CD8+ T cells sorted from blood, taken in a trial of the OX40 agonist ivuxolimab. This TCR was recovered from an adult with an advanced solid tumor such as melanoma, head and neck, liver or kidney cancer. The CDR3 nucleotides read TGCAGCGTTGAAGTGCAGTTTGGAAACACCATATATTTT. Its protein product is CSVEVQFGNTIYF.